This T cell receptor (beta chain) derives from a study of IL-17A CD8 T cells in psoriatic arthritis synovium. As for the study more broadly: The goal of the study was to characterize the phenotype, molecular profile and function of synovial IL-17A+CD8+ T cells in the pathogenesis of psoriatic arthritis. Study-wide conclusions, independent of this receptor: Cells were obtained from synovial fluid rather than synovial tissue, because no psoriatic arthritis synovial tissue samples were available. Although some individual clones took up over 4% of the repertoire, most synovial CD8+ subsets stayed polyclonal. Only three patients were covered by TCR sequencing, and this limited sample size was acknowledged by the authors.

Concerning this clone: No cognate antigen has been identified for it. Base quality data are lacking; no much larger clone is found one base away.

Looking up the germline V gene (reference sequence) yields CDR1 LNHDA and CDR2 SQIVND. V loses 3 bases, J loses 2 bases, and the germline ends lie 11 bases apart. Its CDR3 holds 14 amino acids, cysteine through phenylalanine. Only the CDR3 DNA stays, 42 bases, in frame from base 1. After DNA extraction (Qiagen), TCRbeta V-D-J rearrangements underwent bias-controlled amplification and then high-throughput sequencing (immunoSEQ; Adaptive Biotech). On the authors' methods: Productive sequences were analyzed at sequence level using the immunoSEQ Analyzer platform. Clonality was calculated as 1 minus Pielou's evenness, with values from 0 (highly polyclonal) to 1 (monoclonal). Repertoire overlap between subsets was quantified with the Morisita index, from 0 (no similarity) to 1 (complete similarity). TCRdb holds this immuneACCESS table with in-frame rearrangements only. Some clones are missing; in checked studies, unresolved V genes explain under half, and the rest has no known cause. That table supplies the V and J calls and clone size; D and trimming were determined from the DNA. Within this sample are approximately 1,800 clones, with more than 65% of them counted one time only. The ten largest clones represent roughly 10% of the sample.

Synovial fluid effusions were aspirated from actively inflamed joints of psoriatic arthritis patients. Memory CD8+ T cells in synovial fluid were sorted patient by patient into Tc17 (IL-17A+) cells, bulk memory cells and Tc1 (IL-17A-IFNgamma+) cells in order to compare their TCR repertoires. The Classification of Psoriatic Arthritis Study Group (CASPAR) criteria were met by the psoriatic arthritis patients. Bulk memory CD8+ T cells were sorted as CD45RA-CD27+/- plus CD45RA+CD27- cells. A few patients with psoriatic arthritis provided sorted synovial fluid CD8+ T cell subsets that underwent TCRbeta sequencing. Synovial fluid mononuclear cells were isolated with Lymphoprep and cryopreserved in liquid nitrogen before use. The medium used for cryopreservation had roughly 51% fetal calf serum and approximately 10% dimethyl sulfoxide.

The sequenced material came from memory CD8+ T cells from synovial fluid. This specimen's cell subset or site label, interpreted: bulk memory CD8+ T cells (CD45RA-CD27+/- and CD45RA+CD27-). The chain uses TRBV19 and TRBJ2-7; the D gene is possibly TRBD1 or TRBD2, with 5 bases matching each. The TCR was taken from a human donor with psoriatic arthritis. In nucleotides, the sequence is TGTGCCAGTAGTATGGGCCGGGGCGCCTACGAGCAGTACTTC. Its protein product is CASSMGRGAYEQYF.